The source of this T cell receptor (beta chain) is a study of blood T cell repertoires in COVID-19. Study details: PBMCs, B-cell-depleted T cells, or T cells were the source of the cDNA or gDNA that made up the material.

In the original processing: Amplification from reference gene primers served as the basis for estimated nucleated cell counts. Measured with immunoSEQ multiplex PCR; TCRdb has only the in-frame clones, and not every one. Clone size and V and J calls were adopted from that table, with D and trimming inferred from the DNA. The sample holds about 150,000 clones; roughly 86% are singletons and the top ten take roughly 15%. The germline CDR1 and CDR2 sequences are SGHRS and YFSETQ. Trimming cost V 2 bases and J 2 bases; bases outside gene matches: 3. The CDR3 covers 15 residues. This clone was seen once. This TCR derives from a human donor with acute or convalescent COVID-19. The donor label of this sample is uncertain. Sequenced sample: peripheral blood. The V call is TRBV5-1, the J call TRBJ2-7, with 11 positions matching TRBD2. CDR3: CASSFTSGGTYEQYF. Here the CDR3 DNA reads TGCGCCAGCAGCTTCACTAGCGGGGGAACCTACGAGCAGTACTTC.